This T cell receptor beta chain was found in a study of human T cells and chemical hapten exposure. On the study more broadly: Sensitization was performed using 2% DPC on a roughly 2 cm by roughly 2 cm upper inner arm skin site.

Time point defined: patch test 2, 6 weeks after DPC sensitization. As for treatment: therapeutic diphenylcyclopropenone sensitization with weekly scalp DPC. Individual cDNA molecules (in the library) carried attached unique molecular identifiers. TCRdb called the RACE reads again in MiXCR, with one record for every CDR3 protein. The sample holds roughly 100,000 distinct CDR3 sequences, 9.3% seen once. Study-wide points: Significantly more large CDR3 similarity clusters arose among expanded TCRs than among controls.

The V gene lost 5 bases and the J gene lost 2 bases, with 12 bases spanning the gap. The CDR3 is 14 residues long. The V gene's germline CDR1 is MNHEY and CDR2 SVGEGT. There are a few counts of this clonotype. The antigen is undetermined. This sequence was found in a middle-aged woman with alopecia areata. Some clones in this sample may be carry-over from other donors' samples. The V gene is TRBV6-2 or TRBV6-3, the J gene TRBJ2-5; D may be TRBD2 (6 bases). Sequenced here: whole blood, sampled in connection with sensitization to the hapten diphenylcyclopropenone (DPC). The CDR3: CASSPIAVQETQYF. CDR3 in DNA: TGTGCCAGCAGTCCGATAGCGGTTCAAGAGACCCAGTACTTC.